This T cell receptor beta chain was documented in a study of PD-L1 blockade in urothelial cancer. Turning to the study itself: Anywhere from 0 to 3 prior chemotherapy regimens had been received by patients. T cells were recovered from blood samples at a median of around 130,000.

Indicated time point: pretreatment peripheral blood. The CDR3 is 16 residues long. Germline values: CDR1 MNHEY, CDR2 SMNVEV (reference sequence). The V segment lost 6 bases and the J segment 5 bases; nucleotides outside the gene matches: 10. Sequencing was performed with immunoSEQ multiplex PCR; in TCRdb, only in-frame clones are kept and a portion is missing. The repertoire includes more than 75,000 clones, 84% of them detected once, and approximately 2% sits in the top ten. This receptor was obtained from a man aged 55-75 years with urothelial cancer. The starting material was PBMCs, obtained around atezolizumab (anti-PD-L1) treatment. V is TRBV27 and J is TRBJ2-1; 10 bases are shared with TRBD2. The CDR3 bases are TGTGCCAGCAGCTATCGCAGAGCGGGGGGGGACAATGAGCAGTTCTTC. Encoded protein: CASSYRRAGGDNEQFF.